Listed here is a single T cell receptor beta chain. This sample stems from a study of blood T cells in healthy people across ages. Germline CDR1 is MDHEN and CDR2 is SYDVKM. The germline V and J ends were trimmed by 4 bases and 9 bases, with 10 bases remaining between them. The CDR3 runs to 12 residues. Alongside a J-beta primer mix, a sample-barcoded 5' primer served in a second PCR lasting about 7 to 11 cycles. TCRdb called the 5' RACE reads again in MiXCR, with one record for every CDR3 protein. Counted here are 780,000 or so distinct CDR3 sequences, roughly 25% occurring once; the ten biggest clones make up under 4.5%. This same sample was also taken into another study, of T cells of mothers and their children.

The sequenced sample was blood. The TCR comes from a boy aged 10-17 years in good health. J is TRBJ2-1 and V is TRBV28; no definite D call. The CDR3 nucleotides are TGTGCCAGCAGTTCGCTAGGGATTGAGCAGTTCTTC. Protein sequence: CASSSLGIEQFF.